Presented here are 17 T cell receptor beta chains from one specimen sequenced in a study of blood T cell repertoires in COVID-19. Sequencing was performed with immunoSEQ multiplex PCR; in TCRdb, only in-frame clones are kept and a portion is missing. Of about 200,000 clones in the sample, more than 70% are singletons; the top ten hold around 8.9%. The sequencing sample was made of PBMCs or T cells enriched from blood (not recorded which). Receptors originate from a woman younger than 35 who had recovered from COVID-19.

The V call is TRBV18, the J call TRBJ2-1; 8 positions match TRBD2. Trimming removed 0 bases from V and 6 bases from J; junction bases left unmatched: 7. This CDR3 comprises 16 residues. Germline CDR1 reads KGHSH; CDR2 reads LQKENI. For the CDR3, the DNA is TGTGCCAGCTCACCACCGGAATACGGGGGGGCCAATGAGCAGTTCTTC. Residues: CASSPPEYGGANEQFF.

The CDR3 DNA follows: TGTGCCAGCACGAAATTCGCAACAGGGGACTTTAGCAATCAGCCCCAGCATTTT. Translating it yields CASTKFATGDFSNQPQHF. The rearrangement joins TRBV2 to TRBJ1-5, with 7 bases fitting TRBD1. The CDR3 covers 18 residues. Per germline, CDR1 SNHLY and CDR2 FYNNEI. With V trimmed by 7 bases and J by 0 bases, 15 bases remained unmatched.

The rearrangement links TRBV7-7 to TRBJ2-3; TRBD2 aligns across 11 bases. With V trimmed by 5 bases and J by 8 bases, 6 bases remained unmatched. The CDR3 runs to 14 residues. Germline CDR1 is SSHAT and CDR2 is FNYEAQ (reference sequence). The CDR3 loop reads CASSPTSGGATQYF. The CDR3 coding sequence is TGTGCCAGCAGCCCCACTAGCGGGGGTGCTACGCAGTATTTT. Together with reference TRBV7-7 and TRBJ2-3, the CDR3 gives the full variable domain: GAGVSQSPRYKVTKRGQDVTLRCDPISSHATLYWYQQALGQGPEFLTYFNYEAQPDKSGLPSDRFSAERPEGSISTLTIQRTEQRDSAMYRCASSPTSGGATQYFGPGTRLTVL.

CDR3 coding DNA: TGTGCCACCAGTGAGGAGACCTACAATGAGCAGTTCTTC. This gives the protein CATSEETYNEQFF. The chain is built from TRBV24-1 and TRBJ2-1, with no clear D. Deletions cut 4 bases from V and 2 bases from J, with 5 bases between. Looked up from germline, CDR1 is KGHDR and CDR2 is SFDVKD. The length of the CDR3 is 13 residues.

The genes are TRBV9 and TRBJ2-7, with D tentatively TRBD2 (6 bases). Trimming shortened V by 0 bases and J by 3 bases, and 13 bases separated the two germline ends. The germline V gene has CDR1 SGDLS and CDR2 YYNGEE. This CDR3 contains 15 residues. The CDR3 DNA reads TGTGCCAGCAGCGTAGGGCCTAGCGTAAGCTACGAGCAGTACTTC. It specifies CASSVGPSVSYEQYF.

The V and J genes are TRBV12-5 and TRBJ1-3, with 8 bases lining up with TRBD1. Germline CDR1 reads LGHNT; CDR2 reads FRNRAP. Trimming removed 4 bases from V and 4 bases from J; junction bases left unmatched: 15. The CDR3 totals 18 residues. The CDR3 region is CASGWSHSGGQEGNTIYF. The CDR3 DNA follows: TGTGCTAGTGGTTGGAGCCACTCAGGGGGACAGGAGGGAAACACCATATATTTT.

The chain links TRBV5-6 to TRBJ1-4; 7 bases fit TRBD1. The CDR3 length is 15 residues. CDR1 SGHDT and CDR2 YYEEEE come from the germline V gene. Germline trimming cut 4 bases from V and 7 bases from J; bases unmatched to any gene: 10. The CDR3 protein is CASSPGQARGEKLFF. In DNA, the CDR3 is TGTGCCAGCAGCCCCGGACAGGCCCGGGGTGAAAAACTGTTTTTT.

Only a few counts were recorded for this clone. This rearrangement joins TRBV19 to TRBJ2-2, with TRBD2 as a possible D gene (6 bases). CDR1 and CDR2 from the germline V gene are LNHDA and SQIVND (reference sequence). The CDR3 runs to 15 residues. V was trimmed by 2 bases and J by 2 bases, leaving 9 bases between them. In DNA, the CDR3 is TGTGCCAGTAGTATACCGGGACTCAACACCGGGGAGCTGTTTTTT. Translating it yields CASSIPGLNTGELFF.

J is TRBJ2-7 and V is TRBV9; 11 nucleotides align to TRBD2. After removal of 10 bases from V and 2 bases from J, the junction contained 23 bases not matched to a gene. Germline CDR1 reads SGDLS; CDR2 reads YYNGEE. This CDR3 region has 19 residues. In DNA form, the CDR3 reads TGTGCCTCCCCCGGAGGGACTAGCGGCCGTAAACATAATCCCTACGAGCAGTACTTC. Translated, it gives CASPGGTSGRKHNPYEQYF.

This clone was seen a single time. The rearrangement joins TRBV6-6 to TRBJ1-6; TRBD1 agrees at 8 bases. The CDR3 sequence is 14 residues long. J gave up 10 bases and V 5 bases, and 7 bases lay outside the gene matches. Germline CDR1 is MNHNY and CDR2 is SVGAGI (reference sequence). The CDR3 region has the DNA TGTGCCAGCAGTCAGACAGGGGTAGGGTCACCCCTCCACTTT. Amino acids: CASSQTGVGSPLHF.

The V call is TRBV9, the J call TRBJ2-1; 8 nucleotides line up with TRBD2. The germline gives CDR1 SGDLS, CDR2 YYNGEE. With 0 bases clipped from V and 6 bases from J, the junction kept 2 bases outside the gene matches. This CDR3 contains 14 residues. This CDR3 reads CASSVGGGPNEQFF. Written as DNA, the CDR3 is TGTGCCAGCAGCGTAGGCGGGGGGCCCAATGAGCAGTTCTTC.

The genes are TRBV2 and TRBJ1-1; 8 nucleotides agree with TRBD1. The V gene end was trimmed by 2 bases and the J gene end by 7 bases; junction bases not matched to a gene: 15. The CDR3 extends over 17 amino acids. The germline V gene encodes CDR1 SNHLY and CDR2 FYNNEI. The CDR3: CASSEIGQGARISEAFF. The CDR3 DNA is TGTGCCAGCAGTGAAATCGGGCAGGGGGCGAGGATTAGTGAAGCTTTCTTT. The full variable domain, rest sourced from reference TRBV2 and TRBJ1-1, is EPEVTQTPSHQVTQMGQEVILRCVPISNHLYFYWYRQILGQKVEFLVSFYNNEISEKSEIFDDQFSVERPDGSNFTLKIRSTKLEDSAMYFCASSEIGQGARISEAFFGQGTRLTVV.

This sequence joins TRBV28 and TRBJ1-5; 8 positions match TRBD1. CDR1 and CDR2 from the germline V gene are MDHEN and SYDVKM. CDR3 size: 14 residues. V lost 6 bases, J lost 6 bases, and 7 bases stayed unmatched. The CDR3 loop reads CASRVDREVQPQHF. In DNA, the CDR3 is TGTGCCAGCAGGGTGGACAGGGAGGTTCAGCCCCAGCATTTT.

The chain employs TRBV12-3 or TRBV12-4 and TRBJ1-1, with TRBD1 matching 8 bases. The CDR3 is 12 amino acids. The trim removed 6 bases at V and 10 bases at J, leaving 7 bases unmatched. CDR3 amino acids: CASRTDTGGAFF. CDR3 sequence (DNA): TGTGCCAGCAGGACAGATACAGGGGGAGCTTTCTTT.

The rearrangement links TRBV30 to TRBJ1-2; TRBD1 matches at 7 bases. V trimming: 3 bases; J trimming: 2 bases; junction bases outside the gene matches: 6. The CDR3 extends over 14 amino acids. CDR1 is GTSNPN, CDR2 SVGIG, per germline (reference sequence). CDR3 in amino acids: CAWSLTGPNYGYTF. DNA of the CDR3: TGTGCCTGGAGCCTGACAGGGCCCAACTATGGCTACACCTTC.

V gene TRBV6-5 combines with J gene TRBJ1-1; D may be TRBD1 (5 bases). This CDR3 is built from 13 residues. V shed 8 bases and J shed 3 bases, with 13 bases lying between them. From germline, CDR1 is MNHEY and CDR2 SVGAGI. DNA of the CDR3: TGTGCCAGCTCCGCAAGGGGTTACACTGAAGCTTTCTTT. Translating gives CASSARGYTEAFF.

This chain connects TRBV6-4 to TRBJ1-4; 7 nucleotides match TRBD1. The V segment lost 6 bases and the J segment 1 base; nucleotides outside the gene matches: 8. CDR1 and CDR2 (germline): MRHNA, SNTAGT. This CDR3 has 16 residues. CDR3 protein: CASRTGLGVTNEKLFF. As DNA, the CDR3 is TGTGCCAGCAGGACAGGGTTAGGTGTAACTAATGAAAAACTGTTTTTT.